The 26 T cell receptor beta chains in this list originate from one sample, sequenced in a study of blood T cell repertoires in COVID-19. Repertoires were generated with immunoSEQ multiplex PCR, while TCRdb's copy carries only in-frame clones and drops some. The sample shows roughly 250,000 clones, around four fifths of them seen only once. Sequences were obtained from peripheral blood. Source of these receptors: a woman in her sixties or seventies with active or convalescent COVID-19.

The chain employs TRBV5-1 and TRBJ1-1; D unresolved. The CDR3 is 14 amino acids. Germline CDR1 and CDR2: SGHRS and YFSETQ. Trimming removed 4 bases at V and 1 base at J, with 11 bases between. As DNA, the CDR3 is TGCGCCAGCAGCCTGGACGTTAGGAACACTGAAGCTTTCTTT. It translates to CASSLDVRNTEAFF. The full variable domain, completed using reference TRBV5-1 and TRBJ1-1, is KAGVTQTPRYLIKTRGQQVTLSCSPISGHRSVSWYQQTPGQGLQFLFEYFSETQRNKGNFPGRFSGRQFSNSRSEMNVSTLELGDSALYLCASSLDVRNTEAFFGQGTRLTVV.

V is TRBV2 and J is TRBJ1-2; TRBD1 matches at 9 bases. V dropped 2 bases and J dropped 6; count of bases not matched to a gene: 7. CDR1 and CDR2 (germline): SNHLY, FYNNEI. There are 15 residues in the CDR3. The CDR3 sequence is CASSERGTGSDGYTF. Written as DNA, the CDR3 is TGTGCCAGCAGTGAAAGGGGGACAGGGTCTGATGGCTACACCTTC.

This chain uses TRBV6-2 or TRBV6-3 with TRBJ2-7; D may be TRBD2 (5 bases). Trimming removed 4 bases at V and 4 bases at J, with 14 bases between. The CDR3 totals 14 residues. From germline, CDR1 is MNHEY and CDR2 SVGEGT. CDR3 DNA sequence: TGTGCCAGCAGTTGGACTTCTCGACCTTACGAGCAGTACTTC. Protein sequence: CASSWTSRPYEQYF.

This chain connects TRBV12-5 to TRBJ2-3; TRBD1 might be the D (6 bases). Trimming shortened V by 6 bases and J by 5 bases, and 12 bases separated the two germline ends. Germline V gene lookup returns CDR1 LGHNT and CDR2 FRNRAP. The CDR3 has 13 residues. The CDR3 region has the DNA TGTGCTAGTGGGAGGGGGACGCAAGATACGCAGTATTTT. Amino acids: CASGRGTQDTQYF.

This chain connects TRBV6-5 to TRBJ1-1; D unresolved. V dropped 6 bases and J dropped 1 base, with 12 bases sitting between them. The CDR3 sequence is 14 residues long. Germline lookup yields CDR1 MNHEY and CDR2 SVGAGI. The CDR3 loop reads CASRAGDTNTEAFF. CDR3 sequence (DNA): TGTGCCAGCAGAGCGGGAGACACGAACACTGAAGCTTTCTTT.

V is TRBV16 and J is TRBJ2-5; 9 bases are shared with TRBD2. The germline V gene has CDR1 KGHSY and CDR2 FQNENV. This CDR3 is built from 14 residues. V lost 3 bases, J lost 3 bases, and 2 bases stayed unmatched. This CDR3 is CASSQTSGEETQYF. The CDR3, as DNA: TGTGCCAGCAGCCAGACTAGCGGAGAAGAGACCCAGTACTTC.

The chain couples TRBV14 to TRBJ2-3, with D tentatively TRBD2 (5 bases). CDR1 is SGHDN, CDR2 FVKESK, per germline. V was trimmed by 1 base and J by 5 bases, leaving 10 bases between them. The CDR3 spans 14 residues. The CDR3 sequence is CASSQGSAEDTQYF. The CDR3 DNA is TGTGCCAGCAGCCAAGGTAGCGCGGAAGATACGCAGTATTTT. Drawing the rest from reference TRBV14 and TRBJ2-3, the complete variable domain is EAGVTQFPSHSVIEKGQTVTLRCDPISGHDNLYWYRRVMGKEIKFLLHFVKESKQDESGMPNNRFLAERTGGTYSTLKVQPAELEDSGVYFCASSQGSAEDTQYFGPGTRLTVL.

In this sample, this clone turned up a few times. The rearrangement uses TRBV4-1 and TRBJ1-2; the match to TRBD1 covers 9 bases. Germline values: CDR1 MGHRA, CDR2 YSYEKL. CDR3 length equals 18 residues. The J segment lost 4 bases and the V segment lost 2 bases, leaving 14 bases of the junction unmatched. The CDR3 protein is CASSQQRTGATPLYGYTF. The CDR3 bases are TGCGCCAGCAGCCAACAGAGGACAGGGGCCACTCCCCTCTATGGCTACACCTTC.

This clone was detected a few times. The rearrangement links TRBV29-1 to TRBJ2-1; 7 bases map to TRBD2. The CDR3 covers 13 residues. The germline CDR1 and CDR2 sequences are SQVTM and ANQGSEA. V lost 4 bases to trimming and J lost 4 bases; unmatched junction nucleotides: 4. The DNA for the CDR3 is TGCAGCGTTGCAGCTAGCGGTTACAATGAGCAGTTCTTC. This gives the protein CSVAASGYNEQFF.

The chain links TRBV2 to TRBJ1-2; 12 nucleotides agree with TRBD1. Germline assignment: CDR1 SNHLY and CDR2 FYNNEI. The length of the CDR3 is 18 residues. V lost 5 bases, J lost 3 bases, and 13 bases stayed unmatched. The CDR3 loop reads CASSRSGTGGQGYYGYTF. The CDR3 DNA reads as TGTGCCAGCAGTAGGTCAGGGACAGGGGGCCAAGGGTACTATGGCTACACCTTC.

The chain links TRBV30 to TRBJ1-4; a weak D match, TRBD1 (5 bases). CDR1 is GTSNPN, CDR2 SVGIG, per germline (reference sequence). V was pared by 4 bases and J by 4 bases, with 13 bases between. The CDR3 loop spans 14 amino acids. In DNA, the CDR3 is TGTGCCTGGACTAGCGGACAAATTAATGAAAAACTGTTTTTT. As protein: CAWTSGQINEKLFF.

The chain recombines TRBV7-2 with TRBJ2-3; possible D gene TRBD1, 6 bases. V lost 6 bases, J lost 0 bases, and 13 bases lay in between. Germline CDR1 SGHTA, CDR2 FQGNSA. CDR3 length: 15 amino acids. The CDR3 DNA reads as TGTGCCAGCAGACGACAGGAGATAAGCACAGATACGCAGTATTTT. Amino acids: CASRRQEISTDTQYF.

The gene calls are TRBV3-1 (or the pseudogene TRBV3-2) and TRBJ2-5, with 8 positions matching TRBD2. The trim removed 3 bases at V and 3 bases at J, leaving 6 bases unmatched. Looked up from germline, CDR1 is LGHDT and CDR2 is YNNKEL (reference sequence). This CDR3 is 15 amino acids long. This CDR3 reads CASSQGWRGEETQYF. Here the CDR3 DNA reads TGTGCCAGCAGCCAGGGTTGGCGGGGGGAAGAGACCCAGTACTTC.

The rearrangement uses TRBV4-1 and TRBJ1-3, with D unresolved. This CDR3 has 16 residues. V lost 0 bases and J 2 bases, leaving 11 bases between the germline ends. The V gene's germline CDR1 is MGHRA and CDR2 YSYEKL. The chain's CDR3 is CASSQDKVEAGNTIYF. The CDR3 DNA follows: TGCGCCAGCAGCCAAGATAAAGTGGAGGCTGGAAACACCATATATTTT.

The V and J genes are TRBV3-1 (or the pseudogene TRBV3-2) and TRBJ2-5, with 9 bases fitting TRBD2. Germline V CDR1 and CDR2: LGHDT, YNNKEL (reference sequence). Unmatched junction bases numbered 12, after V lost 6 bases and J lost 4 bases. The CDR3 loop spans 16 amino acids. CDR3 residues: CASSHDLAGLRETQYF. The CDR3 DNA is TGTGCCAGCAGTCATGACCTAGCGGGGCTTCGAGAGACCCAGTACTTC.

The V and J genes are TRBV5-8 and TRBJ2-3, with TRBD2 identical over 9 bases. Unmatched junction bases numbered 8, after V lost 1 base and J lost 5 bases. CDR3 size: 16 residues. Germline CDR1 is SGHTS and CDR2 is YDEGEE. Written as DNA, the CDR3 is TGTGCCAGCAGCTTGTGGGGCGGGGGGGCCGTAGATACGCAGTATTTT. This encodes CASSLWGGGAVDTQYF.

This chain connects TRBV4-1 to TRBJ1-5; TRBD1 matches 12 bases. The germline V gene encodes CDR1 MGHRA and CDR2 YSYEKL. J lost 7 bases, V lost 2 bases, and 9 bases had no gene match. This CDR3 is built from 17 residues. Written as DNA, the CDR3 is TGCGCCAGCAGCCAACACCCGGGACAGGGGGCTGGGCAGCCCCAGCATTTT. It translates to CASSQHPGQGAGQPQHF.

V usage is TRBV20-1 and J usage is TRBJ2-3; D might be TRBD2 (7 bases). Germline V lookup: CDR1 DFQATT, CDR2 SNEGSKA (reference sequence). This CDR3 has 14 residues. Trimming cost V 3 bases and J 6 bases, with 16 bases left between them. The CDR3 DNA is TGCAGTGCTAGTCCGGGGGGCGCAAGGGATACGCAGTATTTT. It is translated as CSASPGGARDTQYF.

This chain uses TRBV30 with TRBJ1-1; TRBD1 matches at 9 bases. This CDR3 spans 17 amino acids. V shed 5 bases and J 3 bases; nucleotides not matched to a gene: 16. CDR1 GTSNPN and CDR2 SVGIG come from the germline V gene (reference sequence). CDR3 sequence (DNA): TGTGCCTGGGGAGGTAAATCCTACAGGGGGCTGGACACTGAAGCTTTCTTT. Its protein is CAWGGKSYRGLDTEAFF.

The CDR3 DNA reads as TGTGCCAGCAGTTACCGCACTTGGGAGACCCAGTACTTC. Its translation is CASSYRTWETQYF. The V and J genes are TRBV6-2 or TRBV6-3 and TRBJ2-5; no reliable D call. Germline V gene data show CDR1 as MNHEY and CDR2 as SVGEGT. CDR3 size: 13 residues. The V gene lost 2 bases and the J gene lost 5 bases, with 9 bases spanning the gap.

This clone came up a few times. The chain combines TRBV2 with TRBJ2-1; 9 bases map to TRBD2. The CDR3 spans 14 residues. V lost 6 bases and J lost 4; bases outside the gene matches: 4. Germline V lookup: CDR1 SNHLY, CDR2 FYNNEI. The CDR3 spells CASSGGGAYNEQFF. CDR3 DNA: TGTGCCAGCAGCGGCGGGGGGGCTTACAATGAGCAGTTCTTC.

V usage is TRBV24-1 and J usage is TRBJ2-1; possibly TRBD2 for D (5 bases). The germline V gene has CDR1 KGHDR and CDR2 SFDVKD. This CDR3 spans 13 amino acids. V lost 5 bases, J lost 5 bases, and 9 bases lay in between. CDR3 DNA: TGTGCCACCAGTGCGGACTCGAACAATGAGCAGTTCTTC. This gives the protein CATSADSNNEQFF.

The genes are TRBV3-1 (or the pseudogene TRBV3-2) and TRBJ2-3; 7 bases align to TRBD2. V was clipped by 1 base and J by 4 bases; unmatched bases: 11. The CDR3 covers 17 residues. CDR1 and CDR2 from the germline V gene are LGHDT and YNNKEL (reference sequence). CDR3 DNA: TGTGCCAGCAGCCAAGGAGGACTAGGAGGTATCCCAGATACGCAGTATTTT. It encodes CASSQGGLGGIPDTQYF.

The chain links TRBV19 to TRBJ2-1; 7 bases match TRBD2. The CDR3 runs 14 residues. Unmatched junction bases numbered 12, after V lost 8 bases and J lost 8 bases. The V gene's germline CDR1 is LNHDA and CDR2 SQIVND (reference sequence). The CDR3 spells CASATTGGRYEQFF. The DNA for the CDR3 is TGTGCCAGTGCTACAACGGGGGGTCGGTATGAGCAGTTCTTC.

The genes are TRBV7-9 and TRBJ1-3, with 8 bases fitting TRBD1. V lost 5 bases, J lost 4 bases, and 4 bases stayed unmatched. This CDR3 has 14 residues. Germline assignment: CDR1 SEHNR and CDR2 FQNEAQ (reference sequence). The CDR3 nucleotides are TGTGCCAGCAGCCAGGGACAGGCGGGAAACACCATATATTTT. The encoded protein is CASSQGQAGNTIYF.

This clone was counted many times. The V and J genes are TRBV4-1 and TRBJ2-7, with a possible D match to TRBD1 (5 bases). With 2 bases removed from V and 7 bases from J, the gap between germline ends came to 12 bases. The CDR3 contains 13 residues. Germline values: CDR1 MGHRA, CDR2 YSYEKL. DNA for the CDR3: TGCGCCAGCAGCCAATATGGGGCGGATGAGCAGTACTTC. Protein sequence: CASSQYGADEQYF.